This T cell receptor (beta chain) was documented in a study of cytomegalovirus exposure and HLA in healthy donors. Study-wide results and caveats: Earlier results showed most TCR beta V segments being productive about 87% or about 30% of the time.

On this clone: Its antigen is as yet unknown.

Donors consisted of healthy bone marrow donors. Use of 60 Vbeta and 13 Jbeta primers characterized the PCR. The repertoire was sequenced with immunoSEQ multiplex PCR; TCRdb's copy has only in-frame clones and lacks some. The data show around 92,000 clones, around 80% seen once. Trimming took 5 bases from V and 2 from J; bases not matched to a gene: 7. Germline lookup yields CDR1 SGHTA and CDR2 FQGNSA. The length of the CDR3 is 16 residues. The origin of this receptor is a man between 60 and 75 years old in good health and CMV-seropositive. Specimen: PBMCs. The gene calls are TRBV7-2 and TRBJ1-5; 9 bases map to TRBD1. Here the CDR3 reads CASSAGTGFGNQPQHF. CDR3 DNA: TGTGCCAGCAGCGCCGGGACAGGGTTCGGCAATCAGCCCCAGCATTTT.